The TCR beta chain under discussion was sequenced for a study of T cell repertoires in cytomegalovirus infection. Study overall: TCR beta signatures that were public indicated CMV infection and matching HLA type.

TCRdb re-called the reads with MiXCR, one entry per CDR3 protein. The repertoire consists of 150,000 to 200,000 distinct CDR3 sequences, with approximately 19% occurring once and the leading ten covering around 3.2%. General study results and limits: CMV-specific HLA-C-restricted TCR beta clonotypes dominated the ex vivo response.

This CDR3 is built from 19 residues. Germline lookup yields CDR1 MNHEY and CDR2 SMNVEV (reference sequence). J gave up 0 bases and V 4 bases, and 8 bases lay outside the gene matches. This clonotype was seen repeatedly, ten times or more. Antigen specificity is unknown. What was sequenced was PBMCs. This receptor was identified in a human donor in good health (CMV status not recorded). Some clones in this sample may be carry-over from other donors' samples. V usage is TRBV27 and J usage is TRBJ2-4; 14 bases map to TRBD2. The CDR3 region has the DNA TGTGCCAGCAGTTCGGGACTAGCGGGAGTCGCACTAGCCAAAAACATTCAGTACTTC. Translation gives CASSSGLAGVALAKNIQYF.